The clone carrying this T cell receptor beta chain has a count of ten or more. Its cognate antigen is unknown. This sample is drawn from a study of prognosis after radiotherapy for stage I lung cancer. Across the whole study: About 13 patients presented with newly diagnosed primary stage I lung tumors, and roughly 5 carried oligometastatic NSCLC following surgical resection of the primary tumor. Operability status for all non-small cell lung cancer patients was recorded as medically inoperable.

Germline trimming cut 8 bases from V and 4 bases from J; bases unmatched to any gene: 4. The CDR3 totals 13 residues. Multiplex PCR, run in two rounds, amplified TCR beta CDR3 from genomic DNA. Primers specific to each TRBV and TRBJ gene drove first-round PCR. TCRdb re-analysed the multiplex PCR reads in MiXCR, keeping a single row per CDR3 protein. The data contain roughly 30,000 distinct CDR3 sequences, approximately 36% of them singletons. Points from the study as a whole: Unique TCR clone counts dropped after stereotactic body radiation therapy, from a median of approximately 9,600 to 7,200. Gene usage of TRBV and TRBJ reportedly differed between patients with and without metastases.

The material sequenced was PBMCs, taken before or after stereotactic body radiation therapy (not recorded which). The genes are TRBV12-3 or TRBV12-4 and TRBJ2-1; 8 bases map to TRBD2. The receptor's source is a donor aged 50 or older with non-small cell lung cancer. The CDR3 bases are TGTGCCAGCCGAAGCGGGGGATACAATGAGCAGTTCTTC. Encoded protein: CASRSGGYNEQFF.